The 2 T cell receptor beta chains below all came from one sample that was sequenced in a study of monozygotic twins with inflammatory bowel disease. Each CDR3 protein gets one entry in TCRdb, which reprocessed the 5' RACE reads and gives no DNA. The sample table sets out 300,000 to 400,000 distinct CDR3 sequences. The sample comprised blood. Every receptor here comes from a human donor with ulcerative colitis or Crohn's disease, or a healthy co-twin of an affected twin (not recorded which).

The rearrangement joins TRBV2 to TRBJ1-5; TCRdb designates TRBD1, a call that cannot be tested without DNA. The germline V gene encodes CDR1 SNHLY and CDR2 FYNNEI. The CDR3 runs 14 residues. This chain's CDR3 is CATYLRGPPGPQHF.

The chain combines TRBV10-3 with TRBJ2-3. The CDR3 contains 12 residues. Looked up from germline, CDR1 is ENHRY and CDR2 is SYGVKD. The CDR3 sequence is CAIMGLTDTQYF.